A single T cell receptor (beta chain) is shown here with its context. The assay was immunoSEQ multiplex PCR, and TCRdb's table has in-frame clones only and misses some. The sample lists about 70,000 clones, around 83% occurring once. This entry comes from a study of a mutant IDH1 vaccine in newly diagnosed glioma. Study-wide background: Patients had received radiotherapy, temozolomide, or both previously, most receiving both.

The CDR3 is 13 residues long. Trimming cost V 5 bases and J 5 bases, with 13 bases left between them. The germline gives CDR1 SGHTA, CDR2 FQGNSA. Time point specified: baseline, week 1 (first vaccination visit). Treatment described: pre-vaccination baseline after standard-of-care therapy. The sample in question was peripheral blood mononuclear cells (PBMCs), obtained from a glioma patient treated with radiotherapy, temozolomide or both. The chain couples TRBV7-2 to TRBJ2-7, with unresolved D. The TCR comes from a woman between 18 and 29 years old with glioma. Some clones in this sample may be carry-over from other donors' samples. The CDR3 coding sequence is TGTGCCAGCAGCCCATCCACCCGGGACGAGCAGTACTTC. It codes for CASSPSTRDEQYF.